This section outlines one T cell receptor (beta chain) sequence together with its context. Sequencing was performed with immunoSEQ multiplex PCR; in TCRdb, only in-frame clones are kept and a portion is missing. The repertoire has about 92,000 clones, 94% of them found once; the top ten carry about 2%. There are 15 residues in the CDR3. From germline, CDR1 is SNHLY and CDR2 FYNNEI. V lost 6 bases and J lost 1; bases outside the gene matches: 7. The data were obtained in a study of T cell changes during pregnancy in multiple sclerosis. The input for sequencing was peripheral blood, taken in the third trimester of pregnancy. The chain uses TRBV2 and TRBJ2-5, with 8 bases fitting TRBD2. The receptor's source is a female donor with multiple sclerosis, enrolled in a pregnancy study. The CDR3 spells CASREISGVQETQYF. In nucleotides, the CDR3 is TGTGCCAGCAGGGAAATTAGCGGGGTCCAAGAGACCCAGTACTTC.